The rows below give T cell receptor beta chains drawn from one sample of a study of blood T cell repertoires in COVID-19. The repertoire was sequenced with immunoSEQ multiplex PCR; TCRdb's copy has only in-frame clones and lacks some. The sample lists a few hundred thousand clones; about 90% were seen once. The material sequenced was peripheral blood. The receptors were gathered from a man aged 18 to 30 who had recovered from COVID-19. The CDR3 runs from the conserved cysteine through the conserved F or W. Fields, in order: J gene, V gene, clone size, D gene, CDR3 DNA, CDR3 protein. D genes are given only for firm matches. Some rows have no size entry. The others give once, few or many, or a class for an expanded clone.

J: TRBJ2-7
V: TRBV16
size: once
D: TRBD2
DNA: TGTGCCAGCAGCCAATCCGCGGGAGCGGGCTACGAGCAGTACTTC
CDR3: CASSQSAGAGYEQYF

J: TRBJ1-2
V: TRBV5-1
size: NA
D: NA
DNA: TGCGCCAGCAGCTTGGGAGGAGGGGACCTCTATGGCTACACCTTC
CDR3: CASSLGGGDLYGYTF

J: TRBJ1-1
V: TRBV30
size: NA
D: TRBD1
DNA: TGTGCCATTGACAGGGTGGCGACTGAAGCTTTCTTT
CDR3: CAIDRVATEAFF

J: TRBJ2-6
V: TRBV5-1
size: NA
D: NA
DNA: TGCGCCAGCAGAAAGGACAGTTCGGCTGGGGCCAACGTCCTGACTTTC
CDR3: CASRKDSSAGANVLTF

J: TRBJ2-7
V: TRBV13
size: NA
D: NA
DNA: TGTGCCAGCAGCCGAACAGGGCCCCAAGGGTACGAGCAGTACTTC
CDR3: CASSRTGPQGYEQYF

J: TRBJ2-2
V: TRBV7-8
size: NA
D: TRBD1
DNA: TGTGCCAGCAGCCTACAGACAGGGTTGGGGGAGCTGTTTTTT
CDR3: CASSLQTGLGELFF

J: TRBJ2-2
V: TRBV27
size: NA
D: TRBD1
DNA: TGTGCCAGTCGACCAGGGGGCGGCTACGGGGAGCTGTTTTTT
CDR3: CASRPGGGYGELFF

J: TRBJ2-7
V: TRBV2
size: NA
D: TRBD1
DNA: TGTGCCAGCAGTGAAGGGGACAGGGGACCAATCTCCTACGAGCAGTACTTC
CDR3: CASSEGDRGPISYEQYF

J: TRBJ2-1
V: TRBV7-3
size: NA
D: TRBD2
DNA: TGTGCCAGCAGCCTACTAGCGGGAGTCACCGCGGCAAATGAGCAGTTCTTC
CDR3: CASSLLAGVTAANEQFF

J: TRBJ1-1
V: TRBV6-5
size: NA
D: NA
DNA: TGTGCCAGCAGGAGGGACACCGGGAAGGCTGAAGCTTTCTTT
CDR3: CASRRDTGKAEAFF

J: TRBJ1-2
V: TRBV9
size: NA
D: NA
DNA: TGTGCCAGCAGCCCAGGCATCGCTAACTATGGCTACACCTTC
CDR3: CASSPGIANYGYTF

J: TRBJ1-3
V: TRBV6-5
size: few
D: NA
DNA: TGTGCCAGCAGTTACGGCAGCTCTGGAAACACCATATATTTT
CDR3: CASSYGSSGNTIYF

J: TRBJ2-7
V: TRBV6-5
size: NA
D: NA
DNA: TGTGCCAGCAGTCCGGACAGCTCCTACGAGCAGTACTTC
CDR3: CASSPDSSYEQYF